This TCR beta chain was identified in a study of blood T cell repertoires in COVID-19. Study at large: Material from acute and convalescent COVID-19 was sourced from the United States, Italy and Spain. Sample material is recorded as cDNA or gDNA derived from T cells, B-cell-depleted T cells, or PBMCs.

Notes on this clone: Other DNA sequences in the sample encode the same CDR3.

Per the study methods: The authors estimated nucleated cell counts from reference gene primer amplification. The table came from immunoSEQ multiplex PCR; TCRdb's copy has only in-frame clones and leaves some out. V, J and clone size are those of that table, while D and trimming were read from the DNA. The data show 90,000 to 100,000 clones, with around 85% seen just once and around 16% held by the top ten. The clonotype comes from a woman aged 55-75 years with acute or convalescent COVID-19. The sequenced sample was peripheral blood.

CDR3 in DNA: TGTGCCACCAGCAGAGGGGGGACAGGGTATGGCTACACCTTC. This translates into CATSRGGTGYGYTF. The V call is TRBV15, the J call TRBJ1-2; TRBD1 matches 9 bases. Germline trimming cut 1 base from V and 5 bases from J; bases unmatched to any gene: 2. CDR1 and CDR2 (germline): LNHNV, YYDKDF (reference sequence). CDR3 length: 14 amino acids.